This T cell receptor beta chain was obtained from a study of glioma-infiltrating T cells. This clonotype was counted at least ten times. The antigen remains undetermined. The trim removed 6 bases at V and 10 bases at J, leaving 2 bases unmatched. The CDR3 loop spans 11 amino acids. CDR1 is KGHDR and CDR2 is SFDVKD in the germline V gene. Amplification of TCR alpha and beta CDR3 regions from RNA used iRepertoire nested multiplex PCR. TCRdb recomputed calls from the multiplex PCR reads with MiXCR, one row per CDR3 protein. The sample includes more than 100,000 distinct CDR3 sequences, around 31% of them seen just once. Findings and caveats of the study: CDR3 overlap between tissue and blood was very small. Gliomas, especially low-grade, showed above-expected tissue-blood divergence; non-neoplastic patients showed below.

The sequencing input was glioma tissue, nonneoplastic brain tissue, or PBMCs (not recorded which). The chain carries TRBV24-1 and TRBJ2-3, with 8 bases aligning to TRBD1. This sequence originates from a human donor with low-grade glioma or glioblastoma, undergoing nonglioma brain surgery, or in good health (not recorded which). The chain's CDR3 is CATSQGAAQYF. CDR3 nucleotide sequence: TGTGCCACCAGTCAGGGGGCAGCGCAGTATTTT.